What follows describes a single TCR beta chain. This specimen belongs to a study of blood T cell repertoires in COVID-19. Overall study: Donors in the United States, Italy and Spain gave samples during acute or convalescent COVID-19.

TCRdb's table, derived via immunoSEQ multiplex PCR, lists solely in-frame clones and lacks some. The table has more than 250,000 clones, roughly 87% seen once; the top ten hold about 0.7%. The material sequenced was peripheral blood. The receptor comes from a human donor in a cohort sampled during active COVID-19.

CDR3 in amino acids: CASSLDLAPPEAFF. The CDR3 region has the DNA TGCGCCAGCAGCTTGGATCTGGCTCCTCCTGAAGCTTTCTTT. V is TRBV5-1 and J is TRBJ1-1; D is uncertain. The CDR3 contains 14 residues. CDR1 SGHRS and CDR2 YFSETQ come from the germline V gene. V dropped 0 bases and J dropped 6 bases, with 12 bases sitting between them.